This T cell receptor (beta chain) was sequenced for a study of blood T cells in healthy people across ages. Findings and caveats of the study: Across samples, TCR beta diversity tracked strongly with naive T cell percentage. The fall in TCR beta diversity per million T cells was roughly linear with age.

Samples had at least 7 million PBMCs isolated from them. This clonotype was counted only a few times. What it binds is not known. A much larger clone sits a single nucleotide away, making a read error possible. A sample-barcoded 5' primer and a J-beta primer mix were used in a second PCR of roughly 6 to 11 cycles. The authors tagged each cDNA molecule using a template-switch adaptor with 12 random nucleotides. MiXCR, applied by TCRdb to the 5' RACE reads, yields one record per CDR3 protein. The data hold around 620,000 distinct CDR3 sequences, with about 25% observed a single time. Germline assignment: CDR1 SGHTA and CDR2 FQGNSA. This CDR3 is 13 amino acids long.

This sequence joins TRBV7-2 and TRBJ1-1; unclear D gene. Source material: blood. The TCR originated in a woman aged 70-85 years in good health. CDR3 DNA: TGTGTCAGCAGCTTAGGATTTGGTACTGAAGCTTTCTTT. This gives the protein CVSSLGFGTEAFF. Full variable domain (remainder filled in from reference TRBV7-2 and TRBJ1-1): GAGVSQSPSNKVTEKGKDVELRCDPISGHTALYWYRQSLGQGLEFLIYFQGNSAPDKSGLPSDRFSAERTGGSVSTLTIQRTQQEDSAVYLCVSSLGFGTEAFFGQGTRLTVV.